This TCR beta chain was identified in a study of T cell clones after liver transplantation (dated by TCRdb to the late 2010s). Regarding the research as a whole: Samples were obtained from ITN030ST, a randomized trial in which withdrawal of immunosuppression was attempted within 2 years of liver transplantation. Three of the eight recipients were HCV-positive; the others were transplanted for non-autoimmune, non-viral indications. Blood samples were collected pre-transplant, pre-randomization before withdrawal, and post-randomization after either complete withdrawal or failed withdrawal. Third party-reactive TCRbeta sequences from pre-transplant MLRs were also identified as an antigen-independent comparator for donor-reactive sequences. The study cohort included 8 liver transplant recipients, of whom 3 were classified as tolerant and 5 as non-tolerant. After a pre-transplant mixed lymphocyte reaction, TCRbeta sequencing was used to pinpoint donor-reactive T cell clones, which were subsequently tracked in post-transplant blood. The subjects received no induction therapy and were kept on standard immunosuppression until randomization at 12-24 months post-transplant. Tolerance meant complete immunosuppression withdrawal for at least one year without liver enzymes rising beyond twice the upper limit of normal.

Overall study results and their limits: The decline in donor-reactive sequences exceeded the decline in third party-reactive sequences, suggesting partial antigen-specific deletion that was unrelated to withdrawal success. In most of the 8 subjects, circulating donor-reactive CD4 TCRbeta sequences decreased significantly after transplant, regardless of tolerance or HCV status. Because of small, heterogeneous patient numbers and non-standardized post-transplant time points, the conclusions were only preliminary. Low numbers of available donor cells limited the measurable donor-reactive repertoire in a couple of subjects. When repertoire turnover was taken into account, detection of donor-reactive sequences was significantly reduced in 7 of 8 subjects for CD4 and in 8 of 8 subjects for CD8. Without allograft tissue specimens, donor-reactive T cells may have migrated into the graft rather than being deleted.

As for this clone: There is no known antigen for this receptor. A junction boundary mismatches the germline segment, possibly from a read error.

Unstimulated PBMCs, after thawing, were stained for CD3, CD4 and CD8 and then FACS-sorted into CD3+CD4+ and CD3+CD8+ populations. Randomization to immunosuppression withdrawal applied to every one of the 8 studied subjects. The Qiagen DNeasy Blood and Tissue Kit was used for genomic DNA isolation. High-throughput TCRbeta CDR3 sequencing of frozen genomic DNA was performed by immunoSEQ, including PCR amplification, mapping, bias correction and internal controls. In the source study's methods: Only productive rearrangements were retained, and each unique TCRbeta sequence was defined by its CDR3 nucleotide sequence together with its V and J gene. A sequence counted as donor-reactive only if the sequence showed at least 5-fold expansion in CFSE-low cells compared with unstimulated pre-transplant cells and had a frequency of at least 0.01%. Minimum frequency thresholds were set for each subject based on the unstimulated sample with the lowest template count, ensuring at least 90% detection power. Repertoire turnover was measured by Jensen-Shannon divergence between the top 1000 TCRbeta sequences post- and pre-transplant. Two-sided Fisher's exact tests were used to test for changes in how often donor-reactive sequences were detected. TCRdb limited this immuneACCESS table to in-frame rearrangements with V and J called. A share of clones is missing; checked studies link under half to unresolved V genes, and the rest is unexplained. The V and J calls and clone size were taken over from that table, and D and trimming were inferred from the DNA. The sample table holds roughly 120,000 clones, of which 90% were seen once. In total, the top ten clones hold 0.8% to 0.9% of the sample.

Sequenced here: CD4+ T cells from blood, sampled 12 months after liver transplant. The receptor was isolated from a human patient who received a liver transplant. Following a transplant, some T lymphocytes may have been derived from the graft donor.

The CDR3 reads CASSIQTGREQYF. The DNA sequence is given as TGTGCTAGCAGCATCCAAACAGGTCGCGAGCAGTACTTC. The chain employs TRBV7-7 and TRBJ2-7, with TRBD1 perhaps the D gene, on 5 matching bases. The CDR3 numbers 13 residues from cysteine through phenylalanine. Only the CDR3 portion is preserved as DNA: 39 bases, with reading frame beginning at the first base. From the germline V gene (reference sequence), CDR1 is SSHAT and CDR2 is FNYEAQ. Where the CDR3 stops, the reference TRBV7-7 and TRBJ2-7 genes take over; the full variable domain is GAGVSQSPRYKVTKRGQDVTLRCDPISSHATLYWYQQALGQGPEFLTYFNYEAQPDKSGLPSDRFSAERPEGSISTLTIQRTEQRDSAMYRCASSIQTGREQYFGPGTRLTVT.